Below, 3 T cell receptor beta chains from the same sample are listed, as sequenced in a study of OX40 agonist ivuxolimab in advanced cancers. Assay used: immunoSEQ multiplex PCR; TCRdb lists only in-frame clones, some missing. Among nearly 20,000 clones listed, around 82% were seen once. The sample was CD4+ or CD8+ T cells sorted from blood, taken in a trial of the OX40 agonist ivuxolimab. The source is an adult with an advanced solid tumor such as melanoma, head and neck, liver or kidney cancer.

The chain carries TRBV19 and TRBJ2-3; weak D call: TRBD2 (5 bases). The ends were cut back, 2 bases at V and 6 bases at J, with 12 bases in the middle. This CDR3 has 14 amino acids. CDR1 is LNHDA, CDR2 SQIVND, per germline (reference sequence). This chain's CDR3 is CASSISGRWDTQYF. In DNA form, the CDR3 reads TGTGCCAGTAGTATAAGCGGACGGTGGGATACGCAGTATTTT.

The rearrangement links TRBV6-4 to TRBJ2-3; D unclear. Looked up from germline, CDR1 is MRHNA and CDR2 is SNTAGT. The CDR3 contains 13 residues. The V end was cut by 0 bases, the J end by 2 bases, with 3 bases between. The CDR3 is CASSDSDTDTQYF. DNA for the CDR3: TGTGCCAGCAGTGACTCGGACACAGATACGCAGTATTTT.

This clone appeared a few times. The chain couples TRBV11-2 to TRBJ2-1; TRBD1 aligns across 7 bases. CDR3 length equals 17 residues. CDR1 is SGHAT, CDR2 FQNNGV, per germline. Trimming removed 4 bases from V and 0 bases from J; junction bases left unmatched: 9. The CDR3, as DNA: TGTGCCAGCAGCTCGTGGGGACAGCTGAGCTCCTACAATGAGCAGTTCTTC. It specifies CASSSWGQLSSYNEQFF. Drawing the rest from reference TRBV11-2 and TRBJ2-1, the complete variable domain is EAGVAQSPRYKIIEKRQSVAFWCNPISGHATLYWYQQILGQGPKLLIQFQNNGVVDDSQLPKDRFSAERLKGVDSTLKIQPAKLEDSAVYLCASSSWGQLSSYNEQFFGPGTRLTVL.